Presented here are 21 T cell receptor beta chains from one specimen sequenced in a study of blood T cell repertoires in COVID-19. Profiled with immunoSEQ multiplex PCR; TCRdb holds only in-frame clones, not every one. The table has about 160,000 clones, 70% to 85% seen once. The sequenced material came from peripheral blood. The receptor set was obtained from a woman of 80 years or more with acute or convalescent COVID-19.

The chain joins TRBV11-2 to TRBJ2-7, with D maybe TRBD2 (5 bases). The V and J ends lost 0 bases and 3 bases respectively, with 12 bases between them. The CDR3 is 15 residues long. Per germline, CDR1 SGHAT and CDR2 FQNNGV. The CDR3 coding sequence is TGTGCCAGCAGCTTAGACGTCCGGGGAATCTACGAGCAGTACTTC. This codes for CASSLDVRGIYEQYF.

V gene TRBV27 combines with J gene TRBJ1-1; 9 nucleotides line up with TRBD1. J lost 0 bases, V lost 2 bases, and 7 bases had no gene match. CDR3 size: 17 residues. Germline values: CDR1 MNHEY, CDR2 SMNVEV (reference sequence). The CDR3 spells CASSLVSDRGVNTEAFF. DNA of the CDR3: TGTGCCAGCAGTTTAGTTAGTGACAGGGGGGTGAACACTGAAGCTTTCTTT.

In this sample, this clone turned up a few times. The chain recombines TRBV7-9 with TRBJ2-7; D is possibly TRBD1 (6 bases). V lost 2 bases, J lost 5 bases, and 10 bases lay in between. The CDR3 has 13 residues. Looked up from germline, CDR1 is SEHNR and CDR2 is FQNEAQ (reference sequence). The CDR3 here is CASSLMGADEQYF. CDR3 DNA: TGTGCCAGCAGCTTAATGGGGGCTGACGAGCAGTACTTC.

The chain links TRBV27 to TRBJ2-3; 16 nucleotides agree with TRBD2. The length of the CDR3 is 17 residues. The V gene end was trimmed by 5 bases and the J gene end by 2 bases; junction bases not matched to a gene: 4. From germline, CDR1 is MNHEY and CDR2 SMNVEV (reference sequence). The CDR3 here is CASSKGTSGRATDTQYF. The CDR3 coding sequence is TGTGCCAGCAGTAAAGGGACTAGCGGGAGGGCCACAGATACGCAGTATTTT.

The chain employs TRBV19 and TRBJ1-6; the match to TRBD1 covers 9 bases. Germline V gene lookup returns CDR1 LNHDA and CDR2 SQIVND (reference sequence). The trim removed 6 bases at V and 11 bases at J, leaving 8 bases unmatched. This CDR3 has 14 amino acids. The CDR3 is CASRMTGGPPPLHF. For the CDR3, the DNA is TGTGCCAGTAGGATGACAGGGGGACCTCCACCCCTCCACTTT.

The chain carries TRBV11-2 and TRBJ2-7, with 7 bases matching TRBD2. The ends lost 1 base at V and 0 bases at J; junction bases unmatched: 9. This CDR3 region has 17 residues. The germline gives CDR1 SGHAT, CDR2 FQNNGV. The CDR3 sequence: CASSLGGSGASSYEQYF. The CDR3 bases are TGTGCCAGCAGCTTAGGAGGCAGCGGGGCAAGCTCCTACGAGCAGTACTTC.

The V call is TRBV5-1, the J call TRBJ1-6, with 7 bases fitting TRBD1. Germline V lookup: CDR1 SGHRS, CDR2 YFSETQ. CDR3 length: 16 residues. The V gene end was trimmed by 5 bases and the J gene end by 7 bases; junction bases not matched to a gene: 12. The CDR3 is CASRAGPGQQNSPLHF. The DNA for the CDR3 is TGCGCCAGCAGGGCCGGTCCGGGACAGCAAAATTCACCCCTCCACTTT. The full variable domain, with the rest looked up from reference TRBV5-1 and TRBJ1-6, is KAGVTQTPRYLIKTRGQQVTLSCSPISGHRSVSWYQQTPGQGLQFLFEYFSETQRNKGNFPGRFSGRQFSNSRSEMNVSTLELGDSALYLCASRAGPGQQNSPLHFGNGTRLTVT.

The chain is built from TRBV6-5 and TRBJ2-7; 8 bases match TRBD1. Germline loops: CDR1 MNHEY, CDR2 SVGAGI. The V gene end was trimmed by 9 bases and the J gene end by 3 bases; junction bases not matched to a gene: 7. The CDR3 runs 13 residues. The CDR3 reads CASRDRSRYEQYF. CDR3 sequence (DNA): TGTGCCAGTAGGGACAGGTCCCGCTACGAGCAGTACTTC.

The gene calls are TRBV6-6 and TRBJ2-3; D is undetermined. The CDR3 runs to 13 residues. The germline V and J ends were trimmed by 3 bases and 2 bases, with 6 bases remaining between them. In germline, CDR1 is MNHNY, CDR2 SVGAGI (reference sequence). The CDR3 protein is CASSYSHTDTQYF. In DNA, the CDR3 is TGTGCCAGCAGTTATTCACACACAGATACGCAGTATTTT.

On this clone: A read error may produce the germline difference seen at one junction end. The chain employs TRBV11-2 and TRBJ2-1, with D uncertain. Germline V CDR1 and CDR2: SGHAT, FQNNGV. This CDR3 contains 15 residues. The CDR3 nucleotides read TGTGCCAGCAGCCACACCCGAGACTCCGACAATGAGCAGTTCTTC. This gives the protein CASSHTRDSDNEQFF. The whole variable domain, filled in from reference TRBV11-2 and TRBJ2-1, reads EAGVAQSPRYKIIEKRQSVAFWCNPISGHATLYWYQQILGQGPKLLIQFQNNGVVDDSQLPKDRFSAERLKGVDSTLKIQPAKLEDSAVYLCASSHTRDSDNEQFFGPGTRLTVL.

This clone was seen a single time. CDR3 sequence (DNA): TGTGCCAGCAGTGAATCCGGACAGGGAGGAACAGATACGCAGTATTTT. Translating gives CASSESGQGGTDTQYF. V gene TRBV25-1 combines with J gene TRBJ2-3, with TRBD1 matching 8 bases. Germline CDR1 reads MGHDK; CDR2 reads SYGVNS. The CDR3 has 16 amino acids. The V segment lost 1 base and the J segment 3 bases; nucleotides outside the gene matches: 6.

As regards this clone: The sample carries other DNA sequences with the same CDR3. This chain links TRBV7-2 with TRBJ1-1; tentative D call: TRBD1 (5 bases). The ends were cut back, 1 base at V and 0 bases at J, with 9 bases in the middle. CDR3 length: 15 amino acids. Per the germline V gene, CDR1 is SGHTA and CDR2 is FQGNSA. In DNA form, the CDR3 reads TGTGCCAGCAGCTTAGGTGCAGGGATGAACACTGAAGCTTTCTTT. The encoded protein is CASSLGAGMNTEAFF.

The chain combines TRBV19 with TRBJ1-5; TRBD1 might be the D (5 bases). This CDR3 is 15 amino acids long. V gave up 6 bases and J gave up 7 bases, with 19 bases separating them. Per the germline V gene, CDR1 is LNHDA and CDR2 is SQIVND (reference sequence). The CDR3: CASRSLGDGGQPQHF. CDR3 DNA sequence: TGTGCCAGTAGATCGTTAGGGGACGGGGGACAGCCCCAGCATTTT.

The rearrangement uses TRBV28 and TRBJ1-2; D not certain. This CDR3 has 12 amino acids. Germline CDR1 reads MDHEN; CDR2 reads SYDVKM. Trimming cost V 4 bases and J 2 bases, with 5 bases left between them. CDR3 nucleotides: TGTGCCAGCAGTTCTGGCAACTATGGCTACACCTTC. Protein product: CASSSGNYGYTF.

This sequence joins TRBV9 and TRBJ2-1; 7 bases match TRBD2. The CDR3 length is 15 residues. J gave up 3 bases and V 4 bases, and 7 bases lay outside the gene matches. Germline lookup yields CDR1 SGDLS and CDR2 YYNGEE. The CDR3 nucleotides are TGTGCCAGCAGCATAAGCGGACTAGGCTACAATGAGCAGTTCTTC. As protein: CASSISGLGYNEQFF.

The V and J genes are TRBV3-1 (or the pseudogene TRBV3-2) and TRBJ1-2; TRBD1 is a possible D gene (5 bases). The germline V gene encodes CDR1 LGHDT and CDR2 YNNKEL (reference sequence). This CDR3 is 14 amino acids long. V was trimmed by 4 bases and J by 8 bases, leaving 17 bases between them. CDR3 residues: CASSPNVGLRGYTF. CDR3 coding DNA: TGTGCCAGCAGCCCTAACGTGGGGCTGAGGGGCTACACCTTC.

This chain links TRBV7-6 with TRBJ1-6, with 12 bases lining up with TRBD1. The CDR3 has 16 amino acids. Per the germline V gene, CDR1 is SGHVS and CDR2 is FNYEAQ. V dropped 1 base and J dropped 9; count of bases not matched to a gene: 4. The CDR3 reads CASSLGGTGGGSPLHF. The CDR3 DNA reads as TGTGCCAGCAGCTTAGGGGGGACAGGGGGCGGTTCACCCCTCCACTTT.

For the CDR3, the DNA is TGTGCCAGCAGCCTGGATGGAGCTAATGAAAAACTGTTTTTT. This codes for CASSLDGANEKLFF. The chain employs TRBV6-2 or TRBV6-3 and TRBJ1-4; no clear D gene. The CDR3 loop spans 14 amino acids. V dropped 6 bases and J dropped 3 bases, with 11 bases sitting between them. The V gene's germline CDR1 is MNHEY and CDR2 SVGEGT.

The chain combines TRBV5-1 with TRBJ1-4; D unresolved. CDR3 size: 15 residues. CDR1 and CDR2 (germline): SGHRS, YFSETQ. Deletions cut 6 bases from V and 0 bases from J, with 12 bases between. The CDR3 spells CASTRGDATNEKLFF. The DNA for the CDR3 is TGCGCCAGCACGAGAGGAGATGCAACTAATGAAAAACTGTTTTTT.

This clone appeared a few times. V and J are TRBV5-1 and TRBJ2-1; TRBD2 matches at 10 bases. The CDR3 length is 17 residues. The trim removed 1 base at V and 4 bases at J, leaving 8 bases unmatched. Germline CDR1 and CDR2: SGHRS and YFSETQ. The CDR3, as DNA: TGCGCCAGCAGCTTGATACCAGGACTAGCGGAATACAATGAGCAGTTCTTC. This translates into CASSLIPGLAEYNEQFF.

This chain joins TRBV5-8 and TRBJ2-1; tentatively, D is TRBD2 (6 bases). Germline V lookup: CDR1 SGHTS, CDR2 YDEGEE. This CDR3 has 15 residues. Trimming stripped 0 bases from V and 5 bases from J, with 12 bases between. In DNA form, the CDR3 reads TGTGCCAGCAGCTTGGGGGCACGGGGGAACAATGAGCAGTTCTTC. Translated, it gives CASSLGARGNNEQFF.